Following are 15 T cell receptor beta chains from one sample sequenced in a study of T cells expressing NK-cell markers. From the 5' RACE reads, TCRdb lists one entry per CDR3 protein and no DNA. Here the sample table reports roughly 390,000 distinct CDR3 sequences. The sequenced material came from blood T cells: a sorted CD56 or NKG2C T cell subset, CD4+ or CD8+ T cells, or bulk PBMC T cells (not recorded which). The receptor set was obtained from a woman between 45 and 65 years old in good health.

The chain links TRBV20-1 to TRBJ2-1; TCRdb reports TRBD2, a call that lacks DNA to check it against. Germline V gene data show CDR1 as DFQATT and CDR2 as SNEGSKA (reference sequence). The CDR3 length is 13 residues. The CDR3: CSVRDFWVDEQFF.

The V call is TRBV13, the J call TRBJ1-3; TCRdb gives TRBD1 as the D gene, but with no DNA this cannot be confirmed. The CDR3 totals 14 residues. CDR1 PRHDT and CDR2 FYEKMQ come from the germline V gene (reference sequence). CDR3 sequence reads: CASSRPGAGNTIYF.

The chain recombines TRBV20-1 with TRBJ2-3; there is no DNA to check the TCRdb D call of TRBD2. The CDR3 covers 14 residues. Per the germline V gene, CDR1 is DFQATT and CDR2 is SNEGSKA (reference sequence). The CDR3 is CSAPSGGLLDTQYF.

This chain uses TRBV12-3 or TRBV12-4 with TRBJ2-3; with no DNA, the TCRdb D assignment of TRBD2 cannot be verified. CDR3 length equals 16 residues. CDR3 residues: CASSREAGRRTDTQYF.

The CDR3 sequence is CASSLHLVLEGEQFF. V gene TRBV7-8 combines with J gene TRBJ2-1; lacking DNA, the TRBD2 call made by TCRdb goes unchecked. This CDR3 comprises 15 residues. In germline, CDR1 is SGHVS, CDR2 FQNEAQ.

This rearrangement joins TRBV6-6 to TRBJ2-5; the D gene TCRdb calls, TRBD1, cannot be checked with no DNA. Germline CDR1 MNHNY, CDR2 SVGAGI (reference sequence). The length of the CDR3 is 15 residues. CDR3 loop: CASSYVDRGQETQYF.

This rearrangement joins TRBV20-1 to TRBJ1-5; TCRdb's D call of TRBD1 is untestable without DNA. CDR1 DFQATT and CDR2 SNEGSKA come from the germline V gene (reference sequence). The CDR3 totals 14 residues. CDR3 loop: CSATGTVLSQPQHF.

The CDR3 reads CSARTWGGTGELFF. J is TRBJ2-2 and V is TRBV20-1; the D gene TCRdb calls, TRBD1, cannot be checked with no DNA. This CDR3 region has 14 residues. Germline CDR1 is DFQATT and CDR2 is SNEGSKA (reference sequence).

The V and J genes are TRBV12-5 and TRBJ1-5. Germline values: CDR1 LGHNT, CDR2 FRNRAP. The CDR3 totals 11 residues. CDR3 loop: CASGLGLPQHF.

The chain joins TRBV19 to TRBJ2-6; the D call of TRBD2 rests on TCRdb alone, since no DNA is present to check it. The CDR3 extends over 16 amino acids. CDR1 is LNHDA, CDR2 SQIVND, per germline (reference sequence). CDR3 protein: CASSGTVSSGANVLTF. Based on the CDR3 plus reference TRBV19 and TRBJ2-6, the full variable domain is DGGITQSPKYLFRKEGQNVTLSCEQNLNHDAMYWYRQDPGQGLRLIYYSQIVNDFQKGDIAEGYSVSREKKESFPLTVTSAQKNPTAFYLCASSGTVSSGANVLTFGAGSRLTVL.

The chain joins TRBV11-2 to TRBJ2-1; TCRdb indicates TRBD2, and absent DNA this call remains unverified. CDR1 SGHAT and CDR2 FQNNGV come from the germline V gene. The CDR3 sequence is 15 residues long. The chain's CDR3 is CATLAGAPPYNEQFF.

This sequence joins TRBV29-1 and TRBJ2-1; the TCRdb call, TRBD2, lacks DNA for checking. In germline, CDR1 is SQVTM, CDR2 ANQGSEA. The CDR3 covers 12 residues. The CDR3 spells CSVWVAGNEQFF.

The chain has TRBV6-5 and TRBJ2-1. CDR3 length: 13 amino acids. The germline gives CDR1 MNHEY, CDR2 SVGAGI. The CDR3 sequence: CASSSLTGNEQFF.

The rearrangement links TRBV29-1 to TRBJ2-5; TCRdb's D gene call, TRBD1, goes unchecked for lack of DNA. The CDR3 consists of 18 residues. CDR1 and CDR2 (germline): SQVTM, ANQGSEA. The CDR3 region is CSVEPARGGSVIFETQYF.

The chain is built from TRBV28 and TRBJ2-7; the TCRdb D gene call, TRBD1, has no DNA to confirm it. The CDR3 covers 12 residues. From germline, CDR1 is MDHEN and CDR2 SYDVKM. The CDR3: CATLGVPYEQYF.